The entry below describes one T cell receptor beta chain. The antigen is not known. The data were taken from a study of beta chain features in type 1 diabetes. Study-level points and caveats: People with Type 1 diabetes carried modestly yet significantly shorter TCRB CDR3s in all four CD4+ subsets.

This CDR3 comprises 14 residues. Germline V CDR1 and CDR2: MNHEY, SMNVEV (reference sequence). The junction had 6 bases not matched to a gene; V was cut back by 6 bases and J by 4 bases. By way of CD45RO/CCR7/CD25/CD127/CD95/CD27, the CD4+ regulatory, stem cell-like memory, central memory and naive cells were sorted. What was sequenced were expressed TCRB transcripts, since all of the isolated RNA had been reverse transcribed. Sequencing of naive, central memory and regulatory T cell samples gave an average of roughly 3.4 million reads. Here immunoSEQ multiplex PCR was the method, and the copy in TCRdb shows in-frame clones only, minus some. The sample includes about 700,000 clones, roughly an eighth of them seen just once.

Sequences were obtained from naive CD4+ T cells from blood. This TCR was sampled from a man aged 18 to 30 with type 1 diabetes. This chain links TRBV27 with TRBJ2-7, with TRBD1 matching 10 bases. The CDR3 DNA follows: TGTGCCAGCAGGCCGGGACAGGGGAGGTACGAGCAGTACTTC. Translation: CASRPGQGRYEQYF.